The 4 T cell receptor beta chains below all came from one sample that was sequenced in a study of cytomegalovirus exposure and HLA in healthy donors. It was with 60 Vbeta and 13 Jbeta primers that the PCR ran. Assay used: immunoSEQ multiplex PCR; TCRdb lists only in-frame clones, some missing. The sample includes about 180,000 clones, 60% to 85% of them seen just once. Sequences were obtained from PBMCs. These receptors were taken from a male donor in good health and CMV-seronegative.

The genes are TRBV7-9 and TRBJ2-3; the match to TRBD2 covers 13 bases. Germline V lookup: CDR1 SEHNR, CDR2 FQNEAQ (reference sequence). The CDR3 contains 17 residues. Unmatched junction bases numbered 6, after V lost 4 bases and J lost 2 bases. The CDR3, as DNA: TGTGCCAGCAGCTCTAGGACTAGCGGGAGCCTCACAGATACGCAGTATTTT. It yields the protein CASSSRTSGSLTDTQYF.

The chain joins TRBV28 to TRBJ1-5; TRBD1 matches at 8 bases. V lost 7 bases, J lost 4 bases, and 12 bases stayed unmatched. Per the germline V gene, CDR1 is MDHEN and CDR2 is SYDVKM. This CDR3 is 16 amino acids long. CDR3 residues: CASTPWTGSINQPQHF. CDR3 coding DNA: TGTGCCAGCACTCCTTGGACAGGGAGCATTAATCAGCCCCAGCATTTT.

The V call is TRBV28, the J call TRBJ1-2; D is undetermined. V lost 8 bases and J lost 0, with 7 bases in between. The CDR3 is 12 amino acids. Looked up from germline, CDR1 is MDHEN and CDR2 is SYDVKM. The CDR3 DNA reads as TGTGCCAGCTACGGAGCTAACTATGGCTACACCTTC. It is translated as CASYGANYGYTF.

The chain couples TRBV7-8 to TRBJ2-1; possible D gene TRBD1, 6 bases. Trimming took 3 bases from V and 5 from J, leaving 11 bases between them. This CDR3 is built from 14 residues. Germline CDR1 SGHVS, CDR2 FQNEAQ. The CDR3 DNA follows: TGTGCCAGCAGCTTCGGACAGATGAACAATGAGCAGTTCTTC. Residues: CASSFGQMNNEQFF.